Below are 8 T cell receptor beta chains sequenced from a single sample in a study of naive and memory T cell subsets. An equimolar mix of two oligonucleotides served as the beta constant-region primer for TRBC1 and TRBC2. TCRdb used MiXCR to reprocess the UMI-ligation and nested PCR reads, holding one entry per CDR3 protein. The table has over 25,000 distinct CDR3 sequences, over 8.5% seen once. Specimen: effector memory CD4+ T cells from blood. Subset in this sample: effector memory, CD45RA- CD27-. Receptors were obtained from a human donor in good health.

This clonotype has only a few counts. This CDR3 is CASSPSTTNEKLFF. DNA of the CDR3: TGTGCCAGCAGCCCATCCACAACTAATGAAAAACTGTTTTTT. The chain joins TRBV6-2 or TRBV6-3 to TRBJ1-4, with D unresolved. Germline CDR1 MNHEY, CDR2 SVGEGT. The CDR3 length is 14 residues. V was cut by 6 bases and J by 0 bases, with 8 bases left in between.

This sequence joins TRBV19 and TRBJ2-1; a possible D gene is TRBD1 (5 bases). The CDR3 length is 16 residues. Deletions cut 7 bases from V and 0 bases from J, with 16 bases between. Germline CDR1 is LNHDA and CDR2 is SQIVND (reference sequence). Here the CDR3 DNA reads TGTGCCAGTAAAGATCGGGTAGGGGCCTCCTACAATGAGCAGTTCTTC. This encodes CASKDRVGASYNEQFF.

This sequence joins TRBV7-2 and TRBJ2-7; unclear D gene. The CDR3 totals 14 residues. Germline V gives CDR1 SGHTA, CDR2 FQGNSA. The V and J ends lost 5 bases and 2 bases respectively, with 13 bases between them. The chain's CDR3 is CASSDRLQAYEQYF. The CDR3 nucleotides read TGTGCCAGCAGCGACCGACTCCAAGCCTACGAGCAGTACTTC. Looking up the rest from reference TRBV7-2 and TRBJ2-7 gives the full variable domain: GAGVSQSPSNKVTEKGKDVELRCDPISGHTALYWYRQSLGQGLEFLIYFQGNSAPDKSGLPSDRFSAERTGGSVSTLTIQRTQQEDSAVYLCASSDRLQAYEQYFGPGTRLTVT.

V gene TRBV7-2 combines with J gene TRBJ1-2, with a possible D match to TRBD1 (6 bases). This CDR3 contains 13 residues. The germline CDR1 and CDR2 sequences are SGHTA and FQGNSA. V was trimmed by 8 bases and J by 2 bases, leaving 12 bases between them. Here the CDR3 DNA reads TGTGCCAGCGGTGGACAGTTAAACTATGGCTACACCTTC. It encodes CASGGQLNYGYTF.

The chain joins TRBV7-6 to TRBJ1-1; a weak D match, TRBD1 (5 bases). This CDR3 spans 16 amino acids. V was cut by 2 bases and J by 1 base, with 14 bases left in between. Looked up from germline, CDR1 is SGHVS and CDR2 is FNYEAQ. CDR3 loop: CASSLSGGVRNTEAFF. CDR3 sequence (DNA): TGTGCCAGCAGCTTATCCGGGGGGGTACGGAACACTGAAGCTTTCTTT.

This clonotype turned up a few times. This sequence joins TRBV7-2 and TRBJ2-5; tentative D call: TRBD2 (6 bases). V dropped 3 bases and J dropped 2 bases, with 13 bases sitting between them. This CDR3 is 15 amino acids long. The germline CDR1 and CDR2 sequences are SGHTA and FQGNSA. The CDR3 reads CASSFLAAGQETQYF. In DNA, the CDR3 is TGTGCCAGCAGCTTTTTAGCGGCCGGACAAGAGACCCAGTACTTC.

This clonotype qualifies as large (0.1 to 1%). The chain has TRBV7-2 and TRBJ2-1, with 10 bases matching TRBD2. Per the germline V gene, CDR1 is SGHTA and CDR2 is FQGNSA. The V gene end was trimmed by 2 bases and the J gene end by 2 bases; junction bases not matched to a gene: 0. CDR3 length: 15 residues. CDR3: CASSLLAGAYNEQFF. The CDR3 DNA is TGTGCCAGCAGCTTACTAGCGGGAGCCTACAATGAGCAGTTCTTC.

In this sample, this clonotype turned up a few times. The CDR3 sequence: CASRPPIRGRYNEQFF. DNA of the CDR3: TGTGCCAGCAGGCCGCCCATCAGGGGCCGGTACAATGAGCAGTTCTTC. The chain recombines TRBV7-9 with TRBJ2-1, with D maybe TRBD1 (6 bases). V lost 6 bases and J 4 bases, leaving 19 bases between the germline ends. Germline CDR1 is SEHNR and CDR2 is FQNEAQ (reference sequence). This CDR3 is 16 amino acids long.